This TCR beta chain was sequenced for a study of blood T cell repertoires in COVID-19. Study summary: Some COVID-19 samples were acute and others convalescent; all came from the United States, Italy and Spain. In each case, the material was cDNA or gDNA derived from T cells, B-cell-depleted T cells, or PBMCs.

This CDR3 is built from 14 residues. The germline V gene encodes CDR1 MDHEN and CDR2 SYDVKM. Trimming took off 1 base at V and 0 bases at J, with 4 bases between the two ends. Authors' processing steps: Amplification with reference gene primers provided the estimates of nucleated cell counts. The repertoire was sequenced with immunoSEQ multiplex PCR; TCRdb's copy has only in-frame clones and lacks some. Clonal size and the V and J genes are those of that table, whereas D and trimming came from the DNA. Here the sample spans fewer than 250,000 clones, less than 85% being singletons. The chain recombines TRBV28 with TRBJ1-5; D uncertain. Sequencing input: peripheral blood. The sequence came from a woman in her forties or fifties with acute or convalescent COVID-19. The CDR3 sequence is CASSLYSSNQPQHF. The CDR3 bases are TGTGCCAGCAGTTTATACAGTAGCAATCAGCCCCAGCATTTT. Drawing the rest from reference TRBV28 and TRBJ1-5, the complete variable domain is DVKVTQSSRYLVKRTGEKVFLECVQDMDHENMFWYRQDPGLGLRLIYFSYDVKMKEKGDIPEGYSVSREKKERFSLILESASTNQTSMYLCASSLYSSNQPQHFGDGTRLSIL.